These 20 T cell receptor beta chains were sequenced from one sample in a study of T cell clonality in common variable immunodeficiency. The antigens for these receptors are not known. Clones were sequenced by immunoSEQ multiplex PCR, and TCRdb holds only the in-frame ones, with some missing. The record shows fewer than 40,000 clones for this sample, with no singletons present. Findings of the study overall: Reportedly, TCR beta sequences from common variable immunodeficiency showed fewer deletions and N-nucleotide insertions.

Source material: peripheral blood mononuclear cells. Every receptor here comes from a human donor with common variable immunodeficiency.

This clone was seen a few times. The CDR3 loop reads CASSGGFGAFF. Partial CDR3 DNA: TGTGCCAGTTCGGGGGGCTTCGGA. The chain couples TRBV19 to TRBJ1-1, with TRBD1 as a possible D gene (6 bases). Read coverage stops 3 residues before the CDR3 terminus; the germline J gene supplies the remainder. Germline loops: CDR1 LNHDA, CDR2 SQIVND (reference sequence). The CDR3 consists of 11 residues.

This clone showed up many times. The read ends 3 residues before the CDR3 terminus; that terminus is restored from the germline J gene. The chain recombines TRBV7-7 with TRBJ2-5; TRBD1 is a possible D gene (5 bases). Germline assignment: CDR1 SSHAT and CDR2 FNYEAQ (reference sequence). The CDR3 consists of 13 residues. The V end lost 5 bases, the J end lost 2 bases, and 9 bases lay between the germline ends. Incomplete CDR3 DNA: TGTGCCAGCAGCGCACAGGCGCAAGAGACC. Its protein is CASSAQAQET. The full CDR3 reads CASSAQAQETQYF.

In the case of this clone: The CDR3 is cut off 3 residues early in the read; its end comes from the germline J gene. The rearrangement uses TRBV7-9 and TRBJ1-4; D is unclear. CDR3 length: 15 amino acids. V lost 5 bases and J 0 bases, leaving 10 bases between the germline ends. Germline V gene lookup returns CDR1 SEHNR and CDR2 FQNEAQ (reference sequence). Here the CDR3 reads CASSAYLPTNEKLFF. The DNA read from the CDR3 is TGTGCCAGCAGCGCCTATTTACCAACTAATGAAAAA. Combining the CDR3 with reference TRBV7-9 and TRBJ1-4 gives the whole variable domain DTGVSQNPRHKITKRGQNVTFRCDPISEHNRLYWYRQTLGQGPEFLTYFQNEAQLEKSRLLSDRFSAERPKGSFSTLEIQRTEQGDSAMYLCASSAYLPTNEKLFFGSGTQLSVL.

This clone has at least ten counts. The read ends 3 residues early relative to the CDR3; the germline J gene fills the gap. The chain uses TRBV20-1 and TRBJ2-2, with D maybe TRBD1 (6 bases). CDR3 length equals 15 residues. In germline, CDR1 is DFQATT, CDR2 SNEGSKA (reference sequence). Trimming removed 3 bases from V and 3 bases from J, with 14 bases in between. The CDR3 protein is CSARTQGPHTGELFF. Partial CDR3 DNA: TGCAGTGCTAGGACACAGGGACCTCACACCGGGGAG.

This clone came up a few times. This CDR3 reads CASSSEIEETQYF. The DNA read from the CDR3 is TGTGCCAGCAGCTCAGAGATTGAGGAGACC. The J gene is TRBJ2-5, the V gene TRBV7-3; D call uncertain. The CDR3 end lies 3 residues beyond the end of the read and is filled in from the germline J gene. Trimming cost V 4 bases and J 5 bases, with 11 bases left between them. In germline, CDR1 is SGHTA, CDR2 FQGTGA. This CDR3 spans 13 amino acids.

This clone appeared many times. The observed sequence ends 3 residues before the CDR3 terminus, with the missing tail filled in from the germline J gene. The chain uses TRBV7-9 and TRBJ1-1; a weak D match, TRBD1 (5 bases). Trimming stripped 5 bases from V and 1 base from J, with 14 bases between. This CDR3 is 15 amino acids long. The germline gives CDR1 SEHNR, CDR2 FQNEAQ (reference sequence). CDR3 DNA, as far as it was read: TGTGCCAGCAGCGACCAATCGGGGGAGAACACTGAA. Protein product: CASSDQSGENTE. The whole CDR3 is CASSDQSGENTEAFF.

Note on this clone: The CDR3 extends 3 residues past the end of the read, so its final part is completed from the germline J gene. The chain joins TRBV7-6 to TRBJ1-5; no clear D gene. This CDR3 has 17 residues. V gave up 5 bases and J gave up 2 bases, with 19 bases separating them. CDR1 is SGHVS and CDR2 is FNYEAQ in the germline V gene. Here the CDR3 reads CASSLSPGIGGNQPQHF. The sequenced CDR3 bases are TGTGCCAGCAGCCTTAGTCCGGGGATCGGCGGCAATCAGCCC.

This clone was seen a handful of times. Read data end 3 residues before the CDR3 end; the end is taken from the germline J gene. V gene TRBV19 combines with J gene TRBJ2-7, with 8 bases matching TRBD1. The ends lost 4 bases at V and 1 base at J; junction bases unmatched: 3. Germline loops: CDR1 LNHDA, CDR2 SQIVND (reference sequence). CDR3 length: 14 residues. The CDR3 sequence is CASSRTGMSYEQYF. CDR3 DNA (partial): TGTGCCAGTAGTAGGACAGGGATGTCCTACGAG. Variable domain in full (rest from reference TRBV19 and TRBJ2-7): DGGITQSPKYLFRKEGQNVTLSCEQNLNHDAMYWYRQDPGQGLRLIYYSQIVNDFQKGDIAEGYSVSREKKESFPLTVTSAQKNPTAFYLCASSRTGMSYEQYFGPGTRLTVT.

This clone has a handful of counts. The junction departs from germline at one end; a sequencing error may be responsible. The DNA ends 3 residues before the CDR3 does, and the rest of the CDR3 is filled in from the germline J gene. The J gene is TRBJ2-7, the V gene TRBV2; maybe TRBD1 (5 bases). CDR3 length equals 14 residues. Per germline, CDR1 SNHLY and CDR2 FYNNEI. The CDR3 bases that were read are TGTGCCAGCAATGAACGTAAAGAGCAGGGCGAG. This encodes CASNERKEQGE. The complete CDR3 reads CASNERKEQGEQYF. The full variable domain, in which reference TRBV2 and TRBJ2-7 provide the parts outside the CDR3, is EPEVTQTPSHQVTQMGQEVILRCVPISNHLYFYWYRQILGQKVEFLVSFYNNEISEKSEIFDDQFSVERPDGSNFTLKIRSTKLEDSAMYFCASNERKEQGEQYFGPGTRLTVT.

This clone showed up many times. The read ends 3 residues before the CDR3 terminus; that terminus is restored from the germline J gene. The genes are TRBV18 and TRBJ1-1; 10 positions match TRBD1. The CDR3 covers 14 residues. CDR1 and CDR2 (germline): KGHSH, LQKENI. The ends lost 5 bases at V and 4 bases at J; junction bases unmatched: 4. The chain's CDR3 is CASSGQGGGTEAFF. Partial CDR3 DNA: TGTGCCAGCTCAGGACAGGGGGGTGGCACTGAA.

This clone has more than one count but fewer than ten. The read falls 3 residues short of the CDR3 end, and the missing part is taken from the germline J gene. Other nucleotide sequences in the sample specify the same CDR3. This rearrangement joins TRBV7-9 to TRBJ1-5; maybe TRBD1 (5 bases). V was pared by 5 bases and J by 4 bases, with 15 bases between. The germline CDR1 and CDR2 sequences are SEHNR and FQNEAQ (reference sequence). The CDR3 is made up of 15 amino acids. The DNA read from the CDR3 is TGTGCCAGCAGCCCCGGGACGGGGGAAAATCAGCCC. This sequence encodes CASSPGTGENQP. The whole CDR3 protein is CASSPGTGENQPQHF. The full variable domain, in which reference TRBV7-9 and TRBJ1-5 provide the parts outside the CDR3, is DTGVSQNPRHKITKRGQNVTFRCDPISEHNRLYWYRQTLGQGPEFLTYFQNEAQLEKSRLLSDRFSAERPKGSFSTLEIQRTEQGDSAMYLCASSPGTGENQPQHFGDGTRLSIL.

This clone was recorded at least ten times. The missing CDR3 end, 3 residues past where the read stops, is filled in from the germline J gene. J is TRBJ1-4 and V is TRBV30; maybe TRBD1 (6 bases). This CDR3 has 17 amino acids. Germline assignment: CDR1 GTSNPN and CDR2 SVGIG (reference sequence). Trimming cost V 5 bases and J 0 bases, with 19 bases left between them. Incomplete CDR3 DNA: TGTGCCTGGGGAAACTCAGGGGACCCTACAACTAATGAAAAA. Protein product: CAWGNSGDPTTNEK. The full CDR3 is CAWGNSGDPTTNEKLFF.

This clone was counted many times. The CDR3 end falls 3 residues outside the read, so it is completed with the germline J gene. The chain links TRBV30 to TRBJ2-2, with a tentative D call TRBD1 (6 bases). V shed 3 bases and J shed 3 bases, with 8 bases lying between them. The CDR3 covers 13 residues. CDR1 GTSNPN and CDR2 SVGIG come from the germline V gene (reference sequence). The sequenced part of the CDR3 DNA is TGTGCCTGGAGAAGGGGGTACACCGGGGAG. It translates to CAWRRGYTGE. The entire CDR3 is CAWRRGYTGELFF.

This clone was found a few times. The CDR3 goes on 3 residues after the read ends, and that part is filled in from the germline J gene. The chain employs TRBV7-9 and TRBJ2-5; D is possibly TRBD2 (6 bases). Trimming took off 5 bases at V and 7 bases at J, with 20 bases between the two ends. This CDR3 is 15 amino acids long. Germline CDR1 reads SEHNR; CDR2 reads FQNEAQ (reference sequence). CDR3 in amino acids: CASSKLRTTAGTQYF. Partial CDR3 DNA: TGTGCCAGCAGCAAGCTCCGGACTACAGCAGGGACC.

This clone was observed a few times. The read terminates 3 residues ahead of where the CDR3 ends, so the germline J gene completes it. The chain links TRBV2 to TRBJ1-5; perhaps TRBD1 as D (5 bases). Trimming removed 1 base from V and 9 bases from J, with 16 bases in between. The CDR3 contains 15 residues. Germline assignment: CDR1 SNHLY and CDR2 FYNNEI. CDR3 DNA (partial): TGTGCCAGCAGTGAAGAATGGGGGGGGAAAATGCCC. Protein sequence: CASSEEWGGKMP. The entire CDR3 protein is CASSEEWGGKMPQHF.

CDR3 sequence: CASRRGQFDGYTF. Partial CDR3 DNA: TGTGCCAGCAGGAGGGGACAGTTCGATGGC. The chain employs TRBV6-2 or TRBV6-3 and TRBJ1-2; 7 nucleotides align to TRBD1. The read comes to an end 3 residues before the CDR3 does, leaving the germline J gene to fill in the end. CDR3 size: 13 residues. V was clipped by 6 bases and J by 6 bases; unmatched bases: 7. Germline assignment: CDR1 MNHEY and CDR2 SVGEGT.

As concerns this clone: The read comes to an end 3 residues before the CDR3 does, leaving the germline J gene to fill in the end. The chain joins TRBV7-3 to TRBJ2-1, with TRBD2 as a possible D gene (6 bases). The CDR3 spans 15 residues. The V gene's germline CDR1 is SGHTA and CDR2 FQGTGA. The V gene lost 1 base and the J gene lost 5 bases, with 12 bases spanning the gap. The CDR3 sequence: CASSLIGGANNEQFF. CDR3 bases read: TGTGCCAGCAGCTTAATTGGCGGGGCAAACAATGAG.

This clone was seen ten or more times. Incomplete CDR3 DNA: TGTGCCAGCTCAGGCGGGACAGCAAACATT. Translated, it gives CASSGGTANI. The CDR3 in full is CASSGGTANIQYF. The chain couples TRBV18 to TRBJ2-4; D is perhaps TRBD1 (7 bases). The read comes to an end 3 residues before the CDR3 does, leaving the germline J gene to fill in the end. There are 13 residues in the CDR3. Deletions cut 5 bases from V and 6 bases from J, with 11 bases between. Looked up from germline, CDR1 is KGHSH and CDR2 is LQKENI. The whole variable domain, filled in from reference TRBV18 and TRBJ2-4, reads NAGVMQNPRHLVRRRGQEARLRCSPMKGHSHVYWYRQLPEEGLKFMVYLQKENIIDESGMPKERFSAEFPKEGPSILRIQQVVRGDSAAYFCASSGGTANIQYFGAGTRLSVL.

The table lists this clone with a few counts. This chain's CDR3 is CASSPGQNYQETQYF. Incomplete CDR3 DNA: TGTGCCAGCAGCCCGGGACAGAATTACCAAGAGACC. V and J are TRBV7-9 and TRBJ2-5; 7 bases align to TRBD1. The CDR3 extends 3 residues past the end of the read, so its final part is completed from the germline J gene. Germline CDR1 SEHNR, CDR2 FQNEAQ (reference sequence). The CDR3 is 15 amino acids. V lost 5 bases to trimming and J lost 0 bases; unmatched junction nucleotides: 6.

Details on this clone: With the read ending 3 residues before the CDR3 end, the germline J gene is used to fill in that end. This sequence joins TRBV7-9 and TRBJ1-6; 9 nucleotides agree with TRBD1. Germline lookup yields CDR1 SEHNR and CDR2 FQNEAQ (reference sequence). The CDR3 spans 15 residues. The V and J ends lost 4 bases and 10 bases, in that order; junction bases with no gene match: 8. CDR3 bases read: TGTGCCAGCAGCTCCGAGGGACAGGGTGGGTCACCC. Amino acid sequence: CASSSEGQGGSP. The full CDR3 protein reads CASSSEGQGGSPLHF.